The present T cell receptor (beta chain) was sequenced within a study of cytomegalovirus exposure and HLA in healthy donors. It was with 60 Vbeta and 13 Jbeta primers that the PCR ran. In the source study's methods: Some 10 million shared chains were among the approximately 80 million unique TCR beta chains that a later analysis counted. TCRdb keeps only in-frame clones here, not all; method: immunoSEQ multiplex PCR. V and J calls and clone size are given by that table; D and trimming were obtained from the DNA. Here the sample spans roughly 110,000 clones, about 64% being singletons. V dropped 5 bases and J dropped 9; count of bases not matched to a gene: 20. In germline, CDR1 is LNHDA, CDR2 SQIVND (reference sequence). This CDR3 spans 17 amino acids. As to this clone: What it binds is not known.

Study-level results: According to the study, roughly 160 TCR beta chains were cytomegalovirus-associated. Among TCR sequences, most were rare, though some public TCRs appeared in many donors.

The receptor comes from a man between 18 and 35 years old in good health and CMV-seropositive. This chain links TRBV19 with TRBJ1-2; 8 bases fit TRBD1. Material for sequencing was PBMCs. CDR3 residues: CASSAGVRQGTLRRYTF. The CDR3, as DNA: TGTGCCAGTAGTGCGGGGGTAAGACAGGGGACGTTAAGACGCTACACCTTC.